Shown below are 29 T cell receptor beta chains from a single sample sequenced in a study of cytomegalovirus exposure and HLA in healthy donors. With 60 Vbeta and 13 Jbeta primers, the PCR was carried out. The data were produced by immunoSEQ multiplex PCR, yet TCRdb's version contains in-frame clones alone and is incomplete. The data contain 75,000 to 90,000 clones, about 77% of them seen just once; the ten biggest clones take up 3.3%. What was sequenced was PBMCs. Receptor source: a man aged 50 to 59 in good health and CMV-seronegative.

The chain employs TRBV4-1 and TRBJ1-4, with 7 bases fitting TRBD1. CDR3 length: 18 amino acids. The V segment lost 1 base and the J segment 5 bases; nucleotides outside the gene matches: 13. The germline V gene has CDR1 MGHRA and CDR2 YSYEKL. The CDR3: CASSQGLVRGQQNEKLFF. The CDR3 nucleotides read TGCGCCAGCAGCCAAGGGTTGGTTAGGGGACAGCAGAATGAAAAACTGTTTTTT.

This chain links TRBV7-3 with TRBJ2-2; TRBD1 might be the D (5 bases). Trimming shortened V by 5 bases and J by 5 bases, and 9 bases separated the two germline ends. The germline V gene has CDR1 SGHTA and CDR2 FQGTGA. This CDR3 has 13 residues. The CDR3 is CASSPYRTGELFF. In DNA, the CDR3 is TGTGCCAGCAGCCCCTACAGGACCGGGGAGCTGTTTTTT. The complete variable domain, with remaining parts taken from reference TRBV7-3 and TRBJ2-2, reads GAGVSQTPSNKVTEKGKYVELRCDPISGHTALYWYRQSLGQGPEFLIYFQGTGAADDSGLPNDRFFAVRPEGSVSTLKIQRTERGDSAVYLCASSPYRTGELFFGEGSRLTVL.

The chain recombines TRBV30 with TRBJ2-7; D possibly corresponds to TRBD2 (5 bases). V was trimmed by 1 base and J by 8 bases, leaving 9 bases between them. The CDR3 length is 11 residues. Germline CDR1 and CDR2: GTSNPN and SVGIG (reference sequence). CDR3 sequence reads: CAWSGRGKQYF. The DNA of the CDR3 is TGTGCCTGGAGTGGCCGAGGGAAGCAGTACTTC.

V is TRBV2 and J is TRBJ2-7; the match to TRBD1 covers 7 bases. J gave up 0 bases and V 10 bases, and 12 bases lay outside the gene matches. The CDR3 has 15 residues. The germline V gene encodes CDR1 SNHLY and CDR2 FYNNEI. CDR3 DNA: TGTGCCACTGAGGGGCAGGGGGTAGCCTCCTACGAGCAGTACTTC. Translation gives CATEGQGVASYEQYF.

The chain employs TRBV6-4 and TRBJ1-6; no definite D call. The CDR3 sequence is 13 residues long. In germline, CDR1 is MRHNA, CDR2 SNTAGT. With 2 bases removed from V and 9 bases from J, the gap between germline ends came to 8 bases. The CDR3 DNA reads as TGTGCCAGCAGTGACGTGGAGGGTTCACCCCTCCACTTT. Its protein product is CASSDVEGSPLHF.

V is TRBV5-1 and J is TRBJ2-3; D is unresolved. Germline lookup yields CDR1 SGHRS and CDR2 YFSETQ. V gave up 4 bases and J gave up 2 bases, with 11 bases separating them. The CDR3 is made up of 14 amino acids. CDR3 DNA: TGCGCCAGCAGCCAACCTCTAGTCACAGATACGCAGTATTTT. It is translated as CASSQPLVTDTQYF.

V gene TRBV5-6 combines with J gene TRBJ2-6; tentative D call: TRBD1 (8 bases). The CDR3 is 18 amino acids. CDR1 is SGHDT, CDR2 YYEEEE, per germline. V lost 2 bases and J lost 2, with 17 bases in between. For the CDR3, the DNA is TGTGCCAGCAGCTTCGAACAGGGGGGGGCCGCTGGGGCCAACGTCCTGACTTTC. The encoded protein is CASSFEQGGAAGANVLTF.

This chain links TRBV6-5 with TRBJ1-2; maybe TRBD1 (6 bases). Trimming took off 4 bases at V and 1 base at J, with 13 bases between the two ends. Germline V CDR1 and CDR2: MNHEY, SVGAGI. This CDR3 region has 15 residues. DNA of the CDR3: TGTGCCAGCAGTTTCGCGGGGGCGCTTAACTATGGCTACACCTTC. It yields the protein CASSFAGALNYGYTF.

The chain links TRBV5-1 to TRBJ2-1; 8 positions agree with TRBD2. This CDR3 is built from 18 residues. V shed 0 bases and J 3 bases; nucleotides not matched to a gene: 11. The germline gives CDR1 SGHRS, CDR2 YFSETQ. The CDR3 spells CASSLEWIGAGGYNEQFF. In DNA form, the CDR3 reads TGCGCCAGCAGCTTGGAATGGATAGGGGCGGGGGGCTACAATGAGCAGTTCTTC.

The V gene is TRBV5-1, the J gene TRBJ2-3; D may be TRBD1 (5 bases). CDR1 is SGHRS, CDR2 YFSETQ, per germline. Trimming removed 0 bases at V and 4 bases at J, with 12 bases between. The CDR3 runs 15 residues. Here the CDR3 reads CASSLGQGGPDTQYF. Written as DNA, the CDR3 is TGCGCCAGCAGCTTGGGGCAGGGCGGCCCAGATACGCAGTATTTT. Based on the CDR3 plus reference TRBV5-1 and TRBJ2-3, the full variable domain is KAGVTQTPRYLIKTRGQQVTLSCSPISGHRSVSWYQQTPGQGLQFLFEYFSETQRNKGNFPGRFSGRQFSNSRSEMNVSTLELGDSALYLCASSLGQGGPDTQYFGPGTRLTVL.

The V call is TRBV1, the J call TRBJ2-1; the listed D gene, TRBD2, was not tested against the DNA. TRBV1 is described as a pseudogene. The CDR3 sequence is 20 residues long. The CDR3 DNA reads TGCACCAGCAGCCAAGATCAAGTTAGCGGGGGGTCGACTTCCTACAATGAGCAGTTCTTC. This codes for CTSSQDQVSGGSTSYNEQFF.

The chain links TRBV11-2 to TRBJ2-5, with 14 bases aligning to TRBD2. Germline assignment: CDR1 SGHAT and CDR2 FQNNGV. Trimming took 5 bases from V and 2 from J; bases not matched to a gene: 13. This CDR3 region has 19 residues. The CDR3 coding sequence is TGTGCCAGCAGCAACATCTGGACTAGCGGGGGGCCAGTACAAGAGACCCAGTACTTC. Protein sequence: CASSNIWTSGGPVQETQYF.

The chain recombines TRBV11-2 with TRBJ2-3; D is undetermined. V lost 1 base, J lost 2 bases, and 4 bases lay in between. The CDR3 spans 13 residues. In germline, CDR1 is SGHAT, CDR2 FQNNGV. CDR3 in amino acids: CASSLAFTDTQYF. Written as DNA, the CDR3 is TGTGCCAGCAGCTTAGCGTTCACAGATACGCAGTATTTT.

The chain is built from TRBV28 and TRBJ1-2; weak D call: TRBD1 (6 bases). Germline lookup yields CDR1 MDHEN and CDR2 SYDVKM. Trimming took off 10 bases at V and 2 bases at J, with 14 bases between the two ends. This CDR3 spans 13 amino acids. The DNA of the CDR3 is TGTGCCACCCAGGACAGAAGCAACTATGGCTACACCTTC. Protein product: CATQDRSNYGYTF.

This chain connects TRBV6-1 to TRBJ1-5; TRBD1 agrees at 7 bases. The V segment lost 1 base and the J segment 3 bases; nucleotides outside the gene matches: 3. The CDR3 spans 15 residues. Germline V gene lookup returns CDR1 MNHNS and CDR2 SASEGT. The CDR3: CASSEVGGLNQPQHF. The CDR3 nucleotides are TGTGCCAGCAGTGAAGTAGGGGGCCTCAATCAGCCCCAGCATTTT.

The gene calls are TRBV19 and TRBJ1-2; 10 bases fit TRBD1. V shed 3 bases, J shed 8 bases, and the junction held 9 bases outside the gene matches. CDR3 length: 15 residues. Germline CDR1 LNHDA, CDR2 SQIVND (reference sequence). The CDR3 region is CASSIKRQGARGYTF. CDR3 nucleotides: TGTGCCAGTAGTATTAAGCGACAGGGGGCGCGGGGCTACACCTTC.

V gene TRBV6-5 combines with J gene TRBJ1-2; D possibly corresponds to TRBD1 (5 bases). There are 12 residues in the CDR3. The germline V and J ends were trimmed by 6 bases and 7 bases, with 12 bases remaining between them. CDR1 is MNHEY, CDR2 SVGAGI, per germline. CDR3 sequence reads: CASSGGASGYTF. CDR3 sequence (DNA): TGTGCCAGCAGCGGAGGGGCGAGTGGCTACACCTTC.

This chain uses TRBV9 with TRBJ2-3; D unclear. Germline CDR1 is SGDLS and CDR2 is YYNGEE. Deletions cut 1 base from V and 7 bases from J, with 10 bases between. The CDR3 totals 13 residues. The CDR3 DNA sequence: TGTGCCAGCAGCGTATCTGAGGCGAATACGCAGTATTTT. Translating it yields CASSVSEANTQYF.

The chain is built from TRBV18 and TRBJ1-2, with TRBD1 matching 9 bases. CDR1 is KGHSH, CDR2 LQKENI, per germline. Trimming cost V 4 bases and J 6 bases; bases outside gene matches: 9. The CDR3 is made up of 15 amino acids. In DNA, the CDR3 is TGTGCCAGCTCACAGGACAGGGGTTCGATCCATGGCTACACCTTC. This sequence encodes CASSQDRGSIHGYTF.

The chain employs TRBV19 and TRBJ1-4; TRBD1 matches at 7 bases. Per the germline V gene, CDR1 is LNHDA and CDR2 is SQIVND (reference sequence). V lost 5 bases and J lost 4; bases outside the gene matches: 7. CDR3 length: 15 amino acids. CDR3 in DNA: TGTGCCAGTAGTCAAACAGGGGTCTTTAATGAAAAACTGTTTTTT. Its translation: CASSQTGVFNEKLFF.

This clone has only one observation. J is TRBJ2-5 and V is TRBV5-4; 8 nucleotides line up with TRBD1. The CDR3 sequence is 14 residues long. Germline V gene sequence: CDR1 SGHNT, CDR2 YYREEE (reference sequence). Trimming at V came to 5 bases and at J to 5 bases, leaving 8 bases not matched to a gene. CDR3 in amino acids: CASSFQGARETQYF. CDR3 bases: TGTGCCAGCAGTTTTCAGGGGGCAAGGGAGACCCAGTACTTC.

The chain employs TRBV18 and TRBJ2-7, with TRBD1 as a possible D gene (6 bases). The CDR3 consists of 13 residues. The germline V gene has CDR1 KGHSH and CDR2 LQKENI. Trimming pared 3 bases from V and 3 bases from J, leaving 9 bases between. The CDR3 here is CASSPTDSYEQYF. CDR3 coding DNA: TGTGCCAGCTCACCTACGGACAGCTACGAGCAGTACTTC.

The rearrangement links TRBV4-2 to TRBJ2-2; a possible D gene is TRBD2 (5 bases). Germline-derived CDR1 and CDR2 are LGHNA and YNFKEQ. The CDR3 is made up of 16 amino acids. V was shortened by 4 bases and J by 2 bases, with 14 bases between the two germline ends. The CDR3: CASSRHSEGNTGELFF. Written as DNA, the CDR3 is TGTGCCAGCAGCCGACACAGCGAGGGTAACACCGGGGAGCTGTTTTTT.

This clone has just a few counts. The chain links TRBV10-2 to TRBJ2-6; weak D call: TRBD1 (6 bases). CDR3 length: 19 amino acids. CDR1 is WSHSY, CDR2 SAAADI, per germline. The ends were cut back, 6 bases at V and 5 bases at J, with 26 bases in the middle. CDR3 nucleotide sequence: TGCGCCAGCAGCGACACAACCCCAACAGGGTTCAGGCGGGCCAACGTCCTGACTTTC. This gives the protein CASSDTTPTGFRRANVLTF.

The chain links TRBV7-9 to TRBJ1-4, with TRBD1 matching over 7 bases. V trimming: 1 base; J trimming: 6 bases; junction bases outside the gene matches: 8. Germline CDR1 is SEHNR and CDR2 is FQNEAQ (reference sequence). This CDR3 has 16 residues. CDR3 nucleotides: TGTGCCAGCAGCTTAGAACGGCCAGGGGGAGATGAAAAACTGTTTTTT. It yields the protein CASSLERPGGDEKLFF.

The V gene is TRBV18, the J gene TRBJ2-1; TRBD1 agrees at 10 bases. The CDR3 length is 14 residues. V gave up 4 bases and J gave up 7 bases; unmatched junction bases: 4. CDR1 KGHSH and CDR2 LQKENI come from the germline V gene. CDR3 protein: CASSLDRGVNEQFF. The CDR3 region has the DNA TGTGCCAGCTCACTGGACAGGGGGGTTAATGAGCAGTTCTTC.

This chain connects TRBV10-1 to TRBJ2-7; 8 bases match TRBD2. With 8 bases clipped from V and 5 bases from J, the junction kept 11 bases outside the gene matches. Germline V gives CDR1 WNHNN, CDR2 SYGVQD (reference sequence). This CDR3 contains 14 residues. The CDR3 reads CASSTRGGPHEQYF. The DNA for the CDR3 is TGCGCCAGCTCGACCCGGGGGGGGCCCCACGAGCAGTACTTC.

The gene calls are TRBV2 and TRBJ1-5; D is ambiguous. V gave up 4 bases and J gave up 7 bases, with 14 bases separating them. The CDR3 is 14 residues long. The germline V gene encodes CDR1 SNHLY and CDR2 FYNNEI. The CDR3 loop reads CASSVGGVGQPQHF. The CDR3 DNA reads as TGTGCCAGCAGTGTAGGCGGGGTGGGCCAGCCCCAGCATTTT.

This clone was counted only a few times. The rearrangement links TRBV4-3 to TRBJ2-7, with D possibly being TRBD2 (6 bases). Trimming stripped 3 bases from V and 0 bases from J, with 12 bases between. The CDR3 has 15 amino acids. Germline lookup yields CDR1 LGHNA and CDR2 YSLEER. The CDR3 reads CASSQERVDSYEQYF. In nucleotides, the CDR3 is TGCGCCAGCAGCCAGGAGCGGGTCGACTCCTACGAGCAGTACTTC.